This T cell receptor (beta chain) was observed in a study of Ad26.COV2.S vaccination and SARS-CoV-2 variants. On the study more broadly: Participant was drawn from the COV1001 Ad26.COV2.S trial arm. Ad26.COV2.S was injected intramuscularly once or twice, 56 days apart. Findings of the study overall: From the TCR breadth and depth analyses, total T cell responses may have been underestimated. Breadth of non-spike TCRs did not differ between vaccinees and placebo recipients.

Treatment defined: around 19 received Ad26.COV2.S at low or high dose, single or two shots; several received placebo; per-sample allocation not given. Collection of the samples took place on day 63 after the first injection of vaccine or placebo. This CDR3 has 15 amino acids. V lost 6 bases, J lost 0 bases, and 13 bases lay in between. CDR1 is MNHEY, CDR2 SVGAGI, per germline. Produced via immunoSEQ multiplex PCR; TCRdb's table is partial and in-frame only. The table has fewer than 400,000 clones, about nine tenths seen once; the top ten hold about 2%. Turning to this clone: The antigen is undetermined.

The chain carries TRBV6-5 and TRBJ2-3; D possibly corresponds to TRBD1 (5 bases). This receptor was obtained from a person aged 18 to 59 who received the Ad26.COV2.S COVID-19 vaccine or a placebo. Specimen: peripheral blood, collected in a trial of Ad26.COV2.S vaccine versus placebo. CDR3 in DNA: TGTGCCAGCAGGCCGACAGTATCTAGCACAGATACGCAGTATTTT. Translated, it gives CASRPTVSSTDTQYF.